The T cell receptor beta chain under discussion was sequenced for a study of regulatory T cells in long-lasting Graves disease. The time point denotes: newly diagnosed GD, antithyroid drugs for less than 3 months. After RNA was extracted from PBMCs, the TCR library was made from it. Patients were enrolled at an endocrinology department in Xi'an, China. The length of the CDR3 is 14 residues. Per the germline V gene, CDR1 is SGHNT and CDR2 is YENEEA. The trim removed 5 bases at V and 11 bases at J, leaving 14 bases unmatched. This clonotype came up a few times. Building the TCR beta libraries relied on iRepertoire HTBI primers, and CDR3 regions underwent Arm-PCR. TCRdb itself ran the multiplex PCR reads through MiXCR, one entry per CDR3 protein. The profile covers roughly 610,000 distinct CDR3 sequences, with under 20% appearing a single time and 18% taken by the ten largest. The same sample was also studied in work on T cells in Graves' hyperthyroidism and ophthalmopathy. That paper adds: Diagnostic decisions used clinical symptoms, serum thyroxine and TRAb, thyroid ultrasound and orbital computed tomography.

The genes are TRBV11-3 and TRBJ1-1; 7 bases agree with TRBD1. This sequence originates from a woman in her twenties or thirties with Graves disease. The sequencing used peripheral blood mononuclear cells (PBMCs), collected at new diagnosis, from a patient treated with antithyroid drugs. The CDR3 loop reads CASSQSSDRLGAFF. Written as DNA, the CDR3 is TGTGCCAGCAGCCAGTCCTCGGACAGGCTAGGGGCTTTCTTT.